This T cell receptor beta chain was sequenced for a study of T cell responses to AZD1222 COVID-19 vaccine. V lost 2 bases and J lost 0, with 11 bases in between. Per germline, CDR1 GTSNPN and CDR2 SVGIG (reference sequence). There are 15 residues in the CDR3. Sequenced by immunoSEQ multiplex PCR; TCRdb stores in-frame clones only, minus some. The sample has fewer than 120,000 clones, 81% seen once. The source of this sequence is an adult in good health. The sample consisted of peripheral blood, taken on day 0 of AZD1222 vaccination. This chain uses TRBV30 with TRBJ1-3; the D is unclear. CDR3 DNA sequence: TGTGCCTGGAGTACCCGGACGGACTCTGGAAACACCATATATTTT. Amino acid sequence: CAWSTRTDSGNTIYF. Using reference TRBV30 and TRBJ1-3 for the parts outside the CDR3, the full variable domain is SQTIHQWPATLVQPVGSPLSLECTVEGTSNPNLYWYRQAAGRGLQLLFYSVGIGQISSEVPQNLSASRPQDRQFILSSKKLLLSDSGFYLCAWSTRTDSGNTIYFGEGSWLTVV.